These 10 T cell receptor beta chains originate from one sample sequenced in a study of blood T cell repertoires in COVID-19. Assay used: immunoSEQ multiplex PCR; TCRdb lists only in-frame clones, some missing. The sample lists 300,000 to 350,000 clones, around 88% seen once, with 1.5% to 2% in the top ten. Sequenced sample: peripheral blood. The source is a woman between 25 and 40 years old with COVID-19, enrolled during active disease.

The chain combines TRBV7-2 with TRBJ1-4; TRBD1 matches at 9 bases. J was trimmed by 7 bases and V by 5 bases; bases with no gene match: 5. The CDR3 runs to 14 residues. The germline V gene has CDR1 SGHTA and CDR2 FQGNSA. In DNA form, the CDR3 reads TGTGCCAGCAGCACAGGGGGCCAGGTTGAAAAACTGTTTTTT. Translating it yields CASSTGGQVEKLFF.

This chain links TRBV6-6 with TRBJ1-4; 8 nucleotides align to TRBD1. Germline CDR1 MNHNY, CDR2 SVGAGI (reference sequence). This CDR3 region has 14 residues. V dropped 6 bases and J dropped 6; count of bases not matched to a gene: 6. The CDR3 sequence: CASRRQGTDEKLFF. In DNA, the CDR3 is TGTGCCAGCAGGAGACAGGGGACGGATGAAAAACTGTTTTTT.

The chain couples TRBV18 to TRBJ2-2; no definite D call. This CDR3 has 14 amino acids. Trimming removed 2 bases from V and 4 bases from J, with 8 bases in between. The V gene's germline CDR1 is KGHSH and CDR2 LQKENI. The CDR3 sequence: CASSPSGFTGELFF. CDR3 nucleotides: TGTGCCAGCTCACCATCGGGTTTCACCGGGGAGCTGTTTTTT. Variable domain in full (rest from reference TRBV18 and TRBJ2-2): NAGVMQNPRHLVRRRGQEARLRCSPMKGHSHVYWYRQLPEEGLKFMVYLQKENIIDESGMPKERFSAEFPKEGPSILRIQQVVRGDSAAYFCASSPSGFTGELFFGEGSRLTVL.

Concerning this clone itself: Other nucleotide sequences from this sample produce the same CDR3. The rearrangement joins TRBV3-1 (or the pseudogene TRBV3-2) to TRBJ1-1; D perhaps matches TRBD1 (5 bases). The CDR3 contains 12 residues. Trimming removed 1 base from V and 8 bases from J, with 8 bases in between. Germline loops: CDR1 LGHDT, CDR2 YNNKEL (reference sequence). The CDR3 loop is CASSQGWTEAFF. DNA for the CDR3: TGTGCCAGCAGCCAAGGCTGGACAGAAGCTTTCTTT.

The chain joins TRBV19 to TRBJ1-1, with D unclear. The CDR3 consists of 14 residues. Germline V gene data show CDR1 as LNHDA and CDR2 as SQIVND (reference sequence). The ends were cut back, 7 bases at V and 1 base at J, with 13 bases in the middle. CDR3 DNA sequence: TGTGCCAGTACCATGGGCCTTACGAACACTGAAGCTTTCTTT. It codes for CASTMGLTNTEAFF.

The chain combines TRBV7-9 with TRBJ1-2, with 8 bases matching TRBD1. J gave up 6 bases and V 5 bases, and 11 bases lay outside the gene matches. This CDR3 region has 15 residues. The germline gives CDR1 SEHNR, CDR2 FQNEAQ (reference sequence). The CDR3 DNA is TGTGCCAGCAGCACCTTGGACAGGGCGTATGATGGCTACACCTTC. This translates into CASSTLDRAYDGYTF.

This clone has only one observation. The chain couples TRBV5-4 to TRBJ2-2; 7 bases line up with TRBD1. The ends lost 2 bases at V and 2 bases at J; junction bases unmatched: 6. The germline CDR1 and CDR2 sequences are SGHNT and YYREEE (reference sequence). The CDR3 runs 16 residues. CDR3: CASSFGQATNTGELFF. Written as DNA, the CDR3 is TGTGCCAGCAGCTTTGGACAGGCGACTAACACCGGGGAGCTGTTTTTT.

The CDR3 DNA sequence: TGTGCCAGCAGCTTGGTAGGGGGTGAAAAACTGTTTTTT. Its protein is CASSLVGGEKLFF. V gene TRBV5-6 combines with J gene TRBJ1-4; D perhaps matches TRBD1 (6 bases). The ends were cut back, 0 bases at V and 7 bases at J, with 7 bases in the middle. Per germline, CDR1 SGHDT and CDR2 YYEEEE. The CDR3 spans 13 residues.

V gene TRBV24-1 combines with J gene TRBJ2-1, with D hard to call. The V end was cut by 0 bases, the J end by 0 bases, with 8 bases between. The CDR3 contains 16 residues. Germline CDR1 reads KGHDR; CDR2 reads SFDVKD. The CDR3 sequence: CATSDLPRSSYNEQFF. Here the CDR3 DNA reads TGTGCCACCAGTGATTTGCCAAGGAGCTCCTACAATGAGCAGTTCTTC.

This chain links TRBV2 with TRBJ1-2, with TRBD1 matching over 9 bases. Germline values: CDR1 SNHLY, CDR2 FYNNEI. The CDR3 is 14 amino acids. The J segment lost 6 bases and the V segment lost 7 bases, leaving 9 bases of the junction unmatched. CDR3 DNA: TGTGCCAGCATGTGGGACAGGGAGGGAAATGGCTACACCTTC. As protein: CASMWDREGNGYTF.